This entry features one TCR beta chain sequence. TCRdb redid the calling of the 5' RACE reads with MiXCR, one entry per CDR3 protein. This sample has about 94,000 distinct CDR3 sequences, with approximately 19% found just once. CDR1 MGHDK and CDR2 SYGVNS come from the germline V gene. The CDR3 extends over 14 amino acids. The time point here: blood at routine non-recurrence follow-up after resection. This record comes from a study of spatial heterogeneity in lung cancer. This clonotype was obtained from a male donor with early-stage non-small cell lung cancer. The sample consisted of PBMCs, taken at follow-up. The chain couples TRBV25-1 to TRBJ2-1; 9 bases agree with TRBD2. The CDR3 sequence: CARYRRGGRNEQFF. CDR3 in DNA: TGTGCTAGATATCGGCGGGGGGGCCGCAATGAGCAGTTCTTC.